These T cell receptor beta chains were read from a single sample in a study of long-term antiretroviral therapy in people with HIV. Here immunoSEQ multiplex PCR was the method, and the copy in TCRdb shows in-frame clones only, minus some. The sample has 30,000 or so clones, roughly 97% seen once. This specimen was unsorted PBMCs, taken 7.6 years after starting antiretroviral therapy. These receptors were collected from a man aged 25-45 years with HIV. CDR3s include the opening cysteine and the closing phenylalanine or tryptophan. The D gene is left open where the match is weak. Rows may omit the clone size; those that give it use once, few, many or a size class.

TRBV6-5	TRBJ2-7	TRBD1	NA	TGTGCCAGCAGACTAGGACAGGGGAGCTCCTACGAGCAGTACTTC	CASRLGQGSSYEQYF
TRBV4-3	TRBJ1-5	NA	NA	TGCGCCAGCAGCCAAGAGGTTGCAGGGACAAGCAATCAGCCCCAGCATTTT	CASSQEVAGTSNQPQHF
TRBV9	TRBJ1-5	TRBD1	NA	TGTGCCAGCAGCCGGACAGGGGAAGGTCAGCCCCAGCATTTT	CASSRTGEGQPQHF
TRBV6-1	TRBJ2-2	NA	NA	TGTGCCAGCACCTTCGACTTGGGCCAGGGCGGGGAGCTGTTTTTT	CASTFDLGQGGELFF
TRBV6-1	TRBJ1-3	NA	NA	TGTGCCAGCAGTGAAACGACCCTCAGCGCCATATATTTT	CASSETTLSAIYF
TRBV11-1	TRBJ1-1	NA	once	TGTGCCAGCAGCTTTGGGTCTCGGGGCACTGAAGCTTTCTTT	CASSFGSRGTEAFF
TRBV4-2	TRBJ1-5	TRBD1	NA	TGTGCCAGCAGCCGGGGACCGGGACAGGGGCTACAGCCCCAGCATTTT	CASSRGPGQGLQPQHF
TRBV4-2	TRBJ1-5	TRBD1	few	TGTGCCAGCAGCCAAACCACAGACAGGGCCGATCAGCCCCAGCATTTT	CASSQTTDRADQPQHF
TRBV6-5	TRBJ2-7	TRBD2	NA	TGTGCCAGCAGTGCGGCGGGGGACCACTACGAGCAGTACTTC	CASSAAGDHYEQYF
TRBV7-9	TRBJ2-5	NA	once	TGTGCCAGCAGCCCCGGCCCATCCGGGACCCAGTACTTC	CASSPGPSGTQYF
TRBV29-1	TRBJ2-4	NA	NA	TGCAGCGGGTCCTCCGGGACAAACATTCAGTACTTC	CSGSSGTNIQYF
TRBV11-2	TRBJ2-7	NA	NA	TGTGCCAGCAGCTTATCCCGGGAGCAGTACTTC	CASSLSREQYF
TRBV6-1	TRBJ1-1	NA	once	TGTGCCTCAACTCTAACAGGGCGGGTGAACACTGAAGCTTTCTTT	CASTLTGRVNTEAFF
TRBV27	TRBJ1-4	NA	NA	TGTGCCAGCGGCGAAACAGGGTTCTCCGATGAAAAACTGTTTTTT	CASGETGFSDEKLFF
TRBV19	TRBJ2-1	NA	NA	TGTGCCAGTAGCATAGGCTCCGGAGGTGGGGAGCAGTTCTTC	CASSIGSGGGEQFF
TRBV28	TRBJ2-4	NA	NA	TGTGCCAGCGCCCTCGCGGGGAGCAACATTCAGTACTTC	CASALAGSNIQYF
TRBV7-3	TRBJ2-3	NA	NA	TGTGCCAGCAGCCCCGATCTAGGGGCCACAGATACGCAGTATTTT	CASSPDLGATDTQYF
TRBV4-2	TRBJ2-4	TRBD2	NA	TGTGCCAGCAGCCAGGGCGGGGGGATGCTAGCCAAAAACATTCAGTACTTC	CASSQGGGMLAKNIQYF
TRBV7-7	TRBJ2-7	TRBD1	once	TGTGCTAGCAGCTCCGGGACAGGTACCTCCGAGCAGTACTTC	CASSSGTGTSEQYF
TRBV6-5	TRBJ2-5	NA	NA	TGTGCCAGCACGTACGTTCGGGAGACCCAGTACTTC	CASTYVRETQYF
TRBV6-5	TRBJ1-2	TRBD1	once	TGTGCCTGCCGACAGGGGCATGGCTACACCTTC	CACRQGHGYTF
TRBV18	TRBJ2-1	NA	NA	TGTGCCAGCTCACCACTGCCCGTGACTACCTCCAATGAGCAGTTCTTC	CASSPLPVTTSNEQFF
TRBV6-5	TRBJ2-1	TRBD2	NA	TGTGCCAGCAGTTCGACCGGGACTAGCGGGAGGGGGGAGCAGTTCTTC	CASSSTGTSGRGEQFF
TRBV2	TRBJ2-7	NA	NA	TGTGCCAGCGCGGGGCGGGACAACTTTAACGAGCAGTACTTC	CASAGRDNFNEQYF
TRBV5-4	TRBJ1-1	NA	NA	TGTGCCAGCAGCTCGGAGGGTGAAGCTTTCTTT	CASSSEGEAFF
TRBV6-6	TRBJ1-1	NA	NA	TGTGCCAGCACTCTTTCGGGGGATAGGGACACTGAAGCTTTCTTT	CASTLSGDRDTEAFF
TRBV2	TRBJ2-5	NA	NA	TGTGCCAGTTCTTCTAGCTGGAAGGAGACCCAGTACTTC	CASSSSWKETQYF
TRBV28	TRBJ1-1	TRBD1	NA	TGTGCCAGCAGACCGGGACAGAGAAGCGCTTTCTTT	CASRPGQRSAFF
TRBV29-1	TRBJ1-1	NA	NA	TGCAGCCAGGGCCTACTATCAAACACTGAAGCTTTCTTT	CSQGLLSNTEAFF
TRBV6-6	TRBJ1-1	TRBD1	NA	TGTGCCAGCAGTTACTGGACAGGGATTAACACTGAAGCTTTCTTT	CASSYWTGINTEAFF
TRBV7-8	TRBJ2-2	NA	NA	TGTGCCAGCAGCCAGTCCCGGTGGCCGAAGCAACCCGGGCACGGCGGGGAGCTGTTTTTT	CASSQSRWPKQPGHGGELFF
TRBV11-2	TRBJ2-5	NA	NA	TGTGCCAGCAGCTCTGCCGACTCCTCGGGGGAGACCCAGTACTTC	CASSSADSSGETQYF
TRBV4-2	TRBJ1-1	NA	NA	TGTGCCAGCAGCCCCCCCGGTCCTGAAGCTTTCTTT	CASSPPGPEAFF
TRBV9	TRBJ2-1	NA	NA	TGTGCCAGCAGCGTAGATAATGCTGGCTACAATGAGCAGTTCTTC	CASSVDNAGYNEQFF
TRBV4-3	TRBJ2-6	NA	NA	TGCGCCAGCAGCCAAGAATGGAACAGGCGCGGGGCCAACGTCCTGACTTTC	CASSQEWNRRGANVLTF
TRBV27	TRBJ2-4	NA	NA	TGTGCCAGCAGCTACGACTACGGGGGTAACATTCAGTACTTC	CASSYDYGGNIQYF
TRBV19	TRBJ2-6	TRBD1	NA	TGTGCCAGTAGTTCCCCCGGGACAGACTCTGGGGCCAACGTCCTGACTTTC	CASSSPGTDSGANVLTF
TRBV29-1	TRBJ2-7	NA	NA	TGCAGCGTTGTTCCAGGGAGTGTCTACGAGCAGTACTTC	CSVVPGSVYEQYF
TRBV29-1	TRBJ1-2	TRBD1	once	TGCAGCGTCCGGGACAGGGGAACCTATGGCTACACCTTC	CSVRDRGTYGYTF
TRBV7-9	TRBJ1-1	NA	NA	TGTGCCAGCAGCTTAGTTGGGTTTGCGGGGAACACTGAAGCTTTCTTT	CASSLVGFAGNTEAFF
TRBV19	TRBJ1-5	NA	NA	TGTGCCAGTAGTATACGGGACACTAATCAGCCCCAGCATTTT	CASSIRDTNQPQHF
TRBV6-6	TRBJ1-2	TRBD1	NA	TGTGCCAGCAGATCGACAGGGGAATATGGCTACACCTTC	CASRSTGEYGYTF
TRBV2	TRBJ2-2	TRBD2	NA	TGTGCCAGCAGGGGACTAGCGGGAGTCACCGGGGAGCTGTTTTTT	CASRGLAGVTGELFF
TRBV2	TRBJ2-7	TRBD1	NA	TGTGCCAGCAGTGTTGGGACAGGGTTTTACGAGCAGTACTTC	CASSVGTGFYEQYF
TRBV5-1	TRBJ2-7	NA	NA	TGCGCCAGCAGCCCCTCCGGACGGACTTTCTACGAGCAGTACTTC	CASSPSGRTFYEQYF
TRBV5-4	TRBJ1-2	NA	NA	TGTGCCAGCAGCTTGACGATGGCTAACTATGGCTACACCTTC	CASSLTMANYGYTF
TRBV6-1	TRBJ1-1	NA	NA	TGTGCCAGCAGTGGGGCTGTGACAAGGGAAGCTTTCTTT	CASSGAVTREAFF
TRBV4-2	TRBJ2-2	TRBD2	NA	TGTGCCAGCAGCCAAGACACGGGGCGGGGGGTGAGCACCGGGGAGCTGTTTTTT	CASSQDTGRGVSTGELFF